The 18 T cell receptor beta chains below were found in one sample sequenced in a study of blood T cell repertoires in COVID-19. Data came from immunoSEQ multiplex PCR; TCRdb stores just in-frame clones and leaves some out. The table shows over 200,000 clones, with roughly 80% occurring only once. Material: peripheral blood. These receptors originate from a woman at least 80 years old with COVID-19, enrolled during active disease.

This chain links TRBV16 with TRBJ1-5; D is unclear. The germline V gene has CDR1 KGHSY and CDR2 FQNENV. The CDR3 runs 16 residues. V lost 0 bases and J lost 9, with 18 bases in between. The CDR3 DNA follows: TGTGCCAGCAGCCAATCGTTGCCAAACAGCCCCGGGCCCCAGCATTTT. It is translated as CASSQSLPNSPGPQHF.

The chain is built from TRBV6-6 and TRBJ2-2, with D perhaps matching TRBD1 (5 bases). CDR1 and CDR2 from the germline V gene are MNHNY and SVGAGI (reference sequence). V lost 6 bases to trimming and J lost 3 bases, with 11 bases between them. This CDR3 comprises 14 residues. The CDR3: CASRQGKDTGELFF. CDR3 DNA: TGTGCCAGCAGGCAGGGTAAAGACACCGGGGAGCTGTTTTTT.

The gene calls are TRBV3-1 (or the pseudogene TRBV3-2) and TRBJ1-2; 9 nucleotides align to TRBD1. With V trimmed by 0 bases and J by 7 bases, 6 bases remained unmatched. CDR3 length: 15 amino acids. Germline CDR1 and CDR2: LGHDT and YNNKEL (reference sequence). The CDR3 DNA reads TGTGCCAGCAGCCAAGATCCCAGACAGGGGGTTGGCTACACCTTC. Protein: CASSQDPRQGVGYTF.

This sequence joins TRBV24-1 and TRBJ1-1, with TRBD1 matching over 11 bases. The CDR3 sequence is 16 residues long. Germline CDR1 and CDR2: KGHDR and SFDVKD. V shed 9 bases, J shed 3 bases, and the junction held 11 bases outside the gene matches. The CDR3 is CATAAKPGQGDTEAFF. CDR3 sequence (DNA): TGTGCCACCGCAGCGAAACCGGGACAGGGGGACACTGAAGCTTTCTTT.

Details on this clone: Other DNA sequences in the same sample also yield this CDR3. This chain joins TRBV12-3 or TRBV12-4 and TRBJ1-6, with unresolved D. Trimming removed 3 bases at V and 10 bases at J, with 7 bases between. The CDR3 contains 12 residues. The DNA for the CDR3 is TGTGCCAGCAGTTTCCCGGGATCACCCCTCCACTTT. It yields the protein CASSFPGSPLHF.

The V call is TRBV5-4, the J call TRBJ2-1; 14 nucleotides line up with TRBD2. The J segment lost 7 bases and the V segment lost 0 bases, leaving 3 bases of the junction unmatched. This CDR3 has 16 amino acids. Germline V gene sequence: CDR1 SGHNT, CDR2 YYREEE (reference sequence). CDR3 nucleotides: TGTGCCAGCAGCTTGGAGGGACTAGCGGGAGCGAATGAGCAGTTCTTC. It yields the protein CASSLEGLAGANEQFF.

Worth noting for this clone: The germline gene is not matched at one end of the junction; a read error may be the cause. The CDR3 coding sequence is TGTGCCAGCAGTTACTCGTTGACCTCCGAGGTGATCTTT. Its protein product is CASSYSLTSEVIF. The chain couples TRBV6-6 to TRBJ1-1; D is uncertain. The CDR3 loop spans 13 amino acids. Germline CDR1 is MNHNY and CDR2 is SVGAGI (reference sequence).

The chain uses TRBV29-1 and TRBJ1-2; the D gene is possibly TRBD1 (6 bases). The CDR3 is 13 residues long. Germline V gene lookup returns CDR1 SQVTM and CDR2 ANQGSEA. V was trimmed by 4 bases and J by 2 bases, leaving 11 bases between them. The CDR3 sequence is CSVGDNKNYGYTF. CDR3 bases: TGCAGCGTTGGGGACAATAAGAACTATGGCTACACCTTC.

V gene TRBV7-8 combines with J gene TRBJ1-1; 7 bases align to TRBD1. V shed 0 bases and J 4 bases; nucleotides not matched to a gene: 8. The CDR3 totals 16 residues. Germline CDR1 SGHVS, CDR2 FQNEAQ. The chain's CDR3 is CASSLALTGEPTEAFF. The CDR3 DNA reads as TGTGCCAGCAGCTTAGCCCTTACAGGGGAGCCCACTGAAGCTTTCTTT.

The gene calls are TRBV3-1 (or the pseudogene TRBV3-2) and TRBJ2-1; TRBD1 is a possible D gene (6 bases). Trimming took 2 bases from V and 2 from J, leaving 10 bases between them. The CDR3 length is 15 residues. Per germline, CDR1 LGHDT and CDR2 YNNKEL (reference sequence). The CDR3 DNA follows: TGTGCCAGCAGCCAAATGGGGACAACCTACAATGAGCAGTTCTTC. Translated, it gives CASSQMGTTYNEQFF.

This chain uses TRBV19 with TRBJ2-7; TRBD2 matches 8 bases. The CDR3 sequence is 15 residues long. Germline V gene lookup returns CDR1 LNHDA and CDR2 SQIVND (reference sequence). Trimming at V came to 4 bases and at J to 3 bases, leaving 8 bases not matched to a gene. DNA for the CDR3: TGTGCCAGTAGTAGCGGGAGGACCGGCCTCTACGAGCAGTACTTC. This codes for CASSSGRTGLYEQYF.

This rearrangement joins TRBV15 to TRBJ2-7, with 7 bases identical to TRBD1. Germline V gene data show CDR1 as LNHNV and CDR2 as YYDKDF (reference sequence). V gave up 11 bases and J gave up 2 bases; unmatched junction bases: 6. The CDR3 sequence is 12 residues long. CDR3 protein: CASGTATYEQYF. The DNA for the CDR3 is TGTGCCTCCGGGACAGCGACCTACGAGCAGTACTTC. Complete variable domain (other parts from reference TRBV15 and TRBJ2-7): DAMVIQNPRYQVTQFGKPVTLSCSQTLNHNVMYWYQQKSSQAPKLLFHYYDKDFNNEADTPDNFQSRRPNTSFCFLDIRSPGLGDTAMYLCASGTATYEQYFGPGTRLTVT.

This clone was found a few times. This chain joins TRBV7-6 and TRBJ1-3, with D unclear. V lost 5 bases and J 0 bases, leaving 14 bases between the germline ends. This CDR3 comprises 16 residues. Germline V gene lookup returns CDR1 SGHVS and CDR2 FNYEAQ. In nucleotides, the CDR3 is TGTGCCAGCAGCACCACGGGGAGGACCTCTGGAAACACCATATATTTT. Translating it yields CASSTTGRTSGNTIYF.

This clone was recorded once. The chain joins TRBV2 to TRBJ1-3; weak D call: TRBD1 (6 bases). Trimming cost V 6 bases and J 3 bases, with 15 bases left between them. The CDR3 spans 15 residues. Germline CDR1 is SNHLY and CDR2 is FYNNEI. The CDR3 region is CASRNQGLIGNTIYF. CDR3 coding DNA: TGTGCCAGCAGGAACCAGGGGTTAATTGGAAACACCATATATTTT.

This chain links TRBV7-3 with TRBJ2-1, with TRBD1 matching over 10 bases. This CDR3 has 15 residues. J gave up 9 bases and V 4 bases, and 9 bases lay outside the gene matches. Germline V gene sequence: CDR1 SGHTA, CDR2 FQGTGA. The CDR3: CASSSNGQGVAEQFF. The CDR3 DNA follows: TGTGCCAGCAGCTCGAACGGACAGGGGGTGGCTGAGCAGTTCTTC. Based on the CDR3 plus reference TRBV7-3 and TRBJ2-1, the full variable domain is GAGVSQTPSNKVTEKGKYVELRCDPISGHTALYWYRQSLGQGPEFLIYFQGTGAADDSGLPNDRFFAVRPEGSVSTLKIQRTERGDSAVYLCASSSNGQGVAEQFFGPGTRLTVL.

The V and J genes are TRBV11-2 and TRBJ1-5, with no clear D. The V end lost 5 bases, the J end lost 7 bases, and 12 bases lay between the germline ends. Germline CDR1 SGHAT, CDR2 FQNNGV. The CDR3 consists of 13 residues. CDR3 amino acids: CASSPSPKQPQHF. The CDR3 bases are TGTGCCAGCAGCCCATCCCCAAAACAGCCCCAGCATTTT.

V is TRBV9 and J is TRBJ2-1, with a tentative D call TRBD1 (5 bases). Deletions cut 3 bases from V and 1 base from J, with 14 bases between. CDR1 is SGDLS, CDR2 YYNGEE, per germline. This CDR3 has 16 amino acids. CDR3 nucleotide sequence: TGTGCCAGCAGCGCCGACAGAACCCTTTCCTACAATGAGCAGTTCTTC. Encoded protein: CASSADRTLSYNEQFF.

The sample holds one count of this clone. The chain has TRBV6-5 and TRBJ2-3; D uncertain. Germline V CDR1 and CDR2: MNHEY, SVGAGI. With 8 bases removed from V and 1 base from J, the gap between germline ends came to 13 bases. This CDR3 spans 14 amino acids. The CDR3: CASPSSIGTDTQYF. The CDR3 nucleotides read TGTGCCAGCCCGAGTTCAATAGGCACAGATACGCAGTATTTT.